This T cell receptor beta chain was documented in a study of identical twins. Whole-study findings and limits: The models systematically underestimated how much out-of-frame TCR alpha was shared in monozygotic twins. Carriage of fewer insertions was seen in abundant cord blood beta clonotypes, whereas memory repertoires showed none.

Carrying unique molecular identifiers, the cDNA also gained a universal primer site through template switching. TCRdb re-called the 5' RACE reads with MiXCR, one entry per CDR3 protein. The sample carries under 900,000 distinct CDR3 sequences, more than 9% recorded once. This clonotype was seen only a few times. The antigen is not known. V lost 3 bases and J lost 4; bases outside the gene matches: 5. This CDR3 has 15 amino acids. Per germline, CDR1 SGHVS and CDR2 FQNEAQ. The same sample was also studied in work on yellow fever vaccine responses in identical twins. From that study: Convergence reportedly seemed to mark part of the twins' vaccine T cell response, with personalization marking the rest.

The TCR sequence derives from a woman aged 18-29 years in good health. The material sequenced was PBMCs. This chain joins TRBV7-8 and TRBJ2-3; 9 nucleotides line up with TRBD2. CDR3 nucleotide sequence: TGTGCCAGCAGCTTCGCGGGGGGGCCGGCAGATACGCAGTATTTT. This translates into CASSFAGGPADTQYF. Based on the CDR3 plus reference TRBV7-8 and TRBJ2-3, the full variable domain is GAGVSQSPRYKVAKRGQDVALRCDPISGHVSLFWYQQALGQGPEFLTYFQNEAQLDKSGLPSDRFFAERPEGSVSTLKIQRTQQEDSAVYLCASSFAGGPADTQYFGPGTRLTVL.